This T cell receptor beta chain emerged from a study of cytomegalovirus exposure and HLA in healthy donors (dated by TCRdb to the late 2010s). With respect to the entire study: According to an earlier analysis of 550 to 700 of the donors, roughly 180 million T cells yielded over 100 million unique TCR beta sequences and 276 Gb of sequence data. Several DR-DQ haplotypes were treated as single units for association and clustering because of strong linkage in the cohort. The study used immunosequencing to profile the T cell repertoires of more than 650 subjects and linked those repertoires to cytomegalovirus serostatus. Genome-wide SNP genotypes for about 60% of the roughly 670 donors were used in a later genetic analysis, which treated that subset as a discovery cohort. The later analysis used no new phenotypic data to find candidate immune exposures, relying instead on TCR beta sequences and their occurrence across donors. A later analysis re-analyzed previously published TCR beta repertoires from about 730 donors and added high-resolution HLA genotyping to study TCR occurrence patterns. An earlier analysis of 587 of the donors used high-throughput TCR beta sequencing to judge whether each TCR beta V gene segment behaved as functional or pseudogenic. Roughly 310 gigabases of sequencing data and roughly 90 million unique TCR sequences were included in an early release covering roughly 600 HLA-typed donors. Class I and class II HLA loci were covered by the typing at four-digit resolution. High-throughput TCR immunosequencing, statistical association of individual TCRs with disease status, and machine learning were combined to predict cytomegalovirus infection status. Donor age, sex, ethnicity and CMV serostatus were compiled together with the repertoire data. A separate validation cohort of about 110 different subjects was used in addition to the roughly 670-subject first cohort. The genetic ancestry cluster associated with self-reported Caucasian donors included over 65% of the 398 genotyped donors. The study aimed to test whether signatures of past pathogen exposure could be identified by cataloging public T cell receptors. The number of donors typed differed by locus, with about 629-630 for A, B, C, DRB1 and DQB1, 522 for DQA1, 600 to 610 for DPA1, and around 450 for DPB1. On average, around 230,000 unique TCR beta nucleotide sequences were sequenced per donor among fewer than 500 genotyped donors of the cohort, with about 19% of those sequences being non-productive. All discovery cohort repertoires had been generated using a single sequencing platform.

Relative to germline, V is 3 bases shorter and J is 8 bases shorter, with 20 bases between their ends. Including cysteine and phenylalanine, the CDR3 has 15 amino acids. Only CDR3 DNA remains: 45 bases, in frame from the first base. CDR1 and CDR2 were assigned from the germline V gene as SGDLS and YYNGEE. In total, roughly 670 healthy bone marrow donors made up the cohort. At the time of sampling, every cohort member was nominally healthy, though immune exposures that went unrecorded were likely present. The donor tested CMV seronegative, placing the donor among the approximately 400 seronegative members of the cohort. A peripheral blood sample was collected from each donor, and TCR beta sequencing was performed on peripheral blood mononuclear cells. Genomic DNA was extracted from the blood cell samples with the Qiagen DNeasy Blood Extraction Kit. Libraries were prepared through the immunoSEQ multiplex PCR assay. A mixture of 60 forward primers for TCR Vbeta segments and 13 reverse primers for TCR Jbeta segments was used in the multiplex PCR. The CDR3 region of rearranged TCR beta genes was amplified from genomic DNA with a multiplex PCR assay. On the Illumina HiSeq System, the amplified TCR beta libraries were sequenced as 87-base-pair reads. Concerning the study's data processing: In a later analysis, some 80 million unique TCR beta chains were counted across the 666 repertoires, and approximately 9.9 million of these chains were shared by at least two donors. Raw reads were error-corrected and collapsed into unique sequences by a nearest-neighbor algorithm in which closely related sequences were merged to remove PCR and sequencing errors. V, D and J gene segments were assigned by aligning CDR3 sequences to IMGT reference sequences. For a sequence to be retained, a match of at least six nucleotides was required to both a V gene segment and a J gene segment. A rearrangement was called productive if the CDR3 had no stop codons and remained in frame with V and J, and every other rearrangement was called non-productive. Following IMGT convention, CDR3 was defined as the stretch from the second conserved V-encoded cysteine up to the conserved J-encoded phenylalanine. The earlier analysis of roughly 590 of the donors excluded any sequence lacking an unambiguous match to a single V gene segment. An earlier analysis of roughly 590 of the donors called V segments functional above 56.7% productive rearrangements and segregating when the between-donor standard deviation exceeded 5%. A statistical classification framework was built to diagnose cytomegalovirus status from the catalog of TCR beta chain sequences. V and J gene assignment, in a later analysis, came from comparing TCR nucleotide sequences with IMGT/GENE-DB human TR gene sequences. In a later analysis, CDR3 sequences and most-parsimonious VDJ recombination scenarios were assigned using the TCRdist pipeline. In a later analysis, each TCR beta chain was defined by its CDR3 amino acid sequence together with its V-gene family, and reads lacking a unique V-gene family were excluded. To address suspected cross-contamination and a sequencing artifact, a later analysis removed several hundred highly shared, low-generation-probability nucleotide sequences. For each public chain, a later analysis derived a clonal expansion index from normalized ranks of inferred template counts within each repertoire. In a later analysis, generation probabilities were computed with a VDJ recombination model fitted to out-of-frame rearrangements, and the resulting probabilities were checked against IGoR. In a later analysis, hypergeometric tests were used to score TCR-TCR, TCR-HLA and TCR-CMV co-occurrence, with a repertoire-size bias correction applied to TCR pairs. To estimate false discovery rates, a later analysis permuted the HLA or CMV assignments 20 times. A later analysis grouped co-occurring TCRs with DBSCAN, adding TCRdist sequence similarity when clustering within HLA-allele-positive subsets. Repertoires with fewer than 30,000 or more than 120,000 public chains, plus five repertoires with anomalous nucleotide sharing, were excluded from co-occurrence clustering. TCRdb mirrors the immuneACCESS table, restricted to in-frame sequences. Some clones are absent from its copies; in checked studies, under half trace to an unresolved V gene, and the reason for the others is unknown. That table supplies the V and J calls and clone size; D and trimming were determined from the DNA. Counted in this sample were more than 100,000 clones; around two thirds of them appeared once. The ten largest clones take up under 2.5% of the sample.

Of note for this clone: No cognate antigen has been identified for it. No much larger clone is present one base from it, and per-base qualities are unavailable.

Broader findings and caveats from the paper: A few of the identified cytomegalovirus-associated TCR beta chains were confirmed in vitro to be specific for cytomegalovirus antigens. The presence/absence analyses assumed that sequencing depth was roughly uniform across donors, and that assumption may not be true. Cytomegalovirus status was reported to be diagnosed by the classifier with high specificity and sensitivity in both the original and validation cohorts. The authors suggested that the approach could potentially be extended to other disease states and immunological phenotypes. A later genetic analysis reported fewer N-insertions in productive TCRs among donors in an Asian-associated ancestry cluster than the roughly 700-donor mean. In this cohort, only TCR beta chains were sequenced, and detectable features were limited by the absence of alpha or paired-chain data. In a later analysis, HLA-associated TCR beta chains showed more clonal expansion and lower generation probabilities than non-associated chains that were equally common. Across donors, most TCR sequences were observed very rarely, whereas some public TCRs were present in many individuals. The study gave a list of 150 to 200 TCR beta chains associated with cytomegalovirus. In a later analysis, the rate of TCR association differed among HLA loci, with DRB1 alleles having the most associated TCRs and HLA-C alleles having the fewest. Linkage disequilibrium might explain the correlated functional status among segregating V segments, but an unknown experimental factor could not be excluded. A further reported finding was that TCR beta sequences accurately predicted the HLA-A and HLA-B alleles for most subjects in the first cohort. In an earlier analysis of some 500 of the donors, most TCR beta V segments were observed in productive rearrangements about 87% or about 30% of the time, broadly matching IMGT annotations. Immune exposure information for the cohort was limited to CMV serostatus. Because counts were too low, about 17 rarely observed V segments, including chromosome 9 orphons, were excluded from the earlier analysis of 587 of the donors. A later genetic analysis associated a missense DCLRE1C variant with V-gene and J-gene trimming of TCR beta chains, and an independent cohort replicated the association. When HLA alleles, especially DR and DQ, strongly co-occurred, TCR associations were difficult to assign to individual alleles. Specific HLA alleles were associated with 15,000 to 20,000 TCR beta sequences at a false discovery rate of 0.05 in a later analysis. According to a later analysis, most CMV-associated TCR beta chains appeared to be HLA-restricted, and the HLA associations seemed to be driven largely by CMV exposure. Several of the top co-occurrence clusters appeared to be linked to parvovirus B19, influenza, CMV and Epstein-Barr virus, according to a later analysis. The 87-base-pair reads could not distinguish some IMGT-functional V segments, including TRBV6-2 and TRBV6-3, so those segments were excluded. The sequencing pipeline was judged likely to have produced a cluster of highly shared sequence variants as a technical artifact. HLA typing was unavailable for some donors at each locus, so association tests used only the typed subset.

The origin of this receptor is a woman aged 35 to 49 in good health and CMV-seronegative. This sequence uses TRBV9 and TRBJ1-2, with the D segment identity uncertain. Sequenced sample: PBMCs. The DNA sequence reads TGTGCCAGCAGCGATGCTGAAGGTTCTTACGGGGGCTACACCTTC. This gives the protein CASSDAEGSYGGYTF.